The entry that follows covers one T cell receptor (beta chain) sequence. The CDR3 spans 18 residues. The V segment lost 6 bases and the J segment 3 bases; nucleotides outside the gene matches: 14. Germline V lookup: CDR1 DFQATT, CDR2 SNEGSKA (reference sequence). The sample comes from a study of T-cell reconstitution after alpha-beta-depleted transplantation in children. Unique molecular identifiers were used to barcode this TCRbeta library. One entry per CDR3 protein, called by TCRdb with MiXCR from the PCR reads. Of approximately 590,000 distinct CDR3 sequences in the sample, roughly 10% are singletons; the top ten hold less than 5%.

The origin of this receptor is a human donor who donated a stem cell graft to a child with acute myeloid leukemia. The J gene is TRBJ2-1, the V gene TRBV20-1; 13 nucleotides match TRBD2. The source material was PBMCs from the stem cell graft donor, sampled from the stem cell graft. The CDR3, as DNA: TGCAGTGCGCGCGGACTAGCGGGAGTAGGTATTAGCTACAATGAGCAGTTCTTC. Amino acid sequence: CSARGLAGVGISYNEQFF.